The 24 T cell receptor beta chains below all came from one sample that was sequenced in a study of pediatric ulcerative colitis. The data were produced by immunoSEQ multiplex PCR, yet TCRdb's version contains in-frame clones alone and is incomplete. Here the sample spans approximately 32,000 clones, roughly four fifths being singletons. Sample: blood. The receptors derive from a boy between 5 and 17 years old with severe ulcerative colitis.

The genes are TRBV9 and TRBJ1-6; D unclear. The CDR3 runs to 15 residues. Germline lookup yields CDR1 SGDLS and CDR2 YYNGEE. V was pared by 0 bases and J by 10 bases, with 14 bases between. CDR3 amino acids: CASSVEGRVESPLHF. CDR3 DNA sequence: TGTGCCAGCAGCGTAGAGGGTCGGGTCGAGTCACCCCTCCACTTT.

The chain couples TRBV12-5 to TRBJ2-1; 9 bases align to TRBD1. J lost 8 bases, V lost 3 bases, and 11 bases had no gene match. Germline CDR1 reads LGHNT; CDR2 reads FRNRAP. The CDR3 totals 16 residues. The CDR3 DNA reads TGTGCTAGTGGTTTTCCACCGGGACAGGGAGTGGATGAGCAGTTCTTC. Its protein is CASGFPPGQGVDEQFF. Combining the CDR3 with reference TRBV12-5 and TRBJ2-1 gives the whole variable domain DARVTQTPRHKVTEMGQEVTMRCQPILGHNTVFWYRQTMMQGLELLAYFRNRAPLDDSGMPKDRFSAEMPDATLATLKIQPSEPRDSAVYFCASGFPPGQGVDEQFFGPGTRLTVL.

This rearrangement joins TRBV5-1 to TRBJ1-2; 7 positions agree with TRBD1. There are 17 residues in the CDR3. The ends lost 2 bases at V and 4 bases at J; junction bases unmatched: 14. The germline gives CDR1 SGHRS, CDR2 YFSETQ. The CDR3 reads CASSFSQGVGVGYGYTF. CDR3 nucleotides: TGCGCCAGCAGCTTCTCGCAGGGGGTGGGTGTCGGCTATGGCTACACCTTC.

The J gene is TRBJ1-1, the V gene TRBV19, with D uncertain. The CDR3 has 13 amino acids. Per the germline V gene, CDR1 is LNHDA and CDR2 is SQIVND (reference sequence). Trimming took off 4 bases at V and 7 bases at J, with 13 bases between the two ends. The CDR3 nucleotides read TGTGCCAGTAGTACGGGCCTTCTTAATGAAGCTTTCTTT. Protein sequence: CASSTGLLNEAFF.

A few counts support this clone. The rearrangement joins TRBV2 to TRBJ1-1, with D possibly TRBD1 on 6 matching bases. V shed 5 bases and J shed 1 base, with 17 bases lying between them. Germline CDR1 and CDR2: SNHLY and FYNNEI. The CDR3 has 16 amino acids. CDR3 coding DNA: TGTGCCAGCAGTCCCCTGGAGGGGGGCGCGAACACTGAAGCTTTCTTT. Residues: CASSPLEGGANTEAFF.

V gene TRBV4-2 combines with J gene TRBJ1-2; D unclear. This CDR3 region has 14 residues. The ends were cut back, 1 base at V and 1 base at J, with 7 bases in the middle. Germline V gene data show CDR1 as LGHNA and CDR2 as YNFKEQ. The CDR3 DNA follows: TGTGCCAGCAGCCAAGGTCAGGATAACTATGGCTACACCTTC. Its translation: CASSQGQDNYGYTF.

The chain has TRBV7-2 and TRBJ1-1, with D unclear. This CDR3 region has 18 residues. Germline CDR1 SGHTA, CDR2 FQGNSA. Trimming left V 5 bases short and J 2 bases short, with 24 bases between. Here the CDR3 reads CASSLNPKTFDFNTEAFF. Here the CDR3 DNA reads TGTGCCAGCAGCCTAAATCCCAAGACCTTTGACTTTAACACTGAAGCTTTCTTT.

The chain joins TRBV19 to TRBJ1-2; TRBD1 is a possible D gene (5 bases). The CDR3 runs 15 residues. V was trimmed by 5 bases and J by 4 bases, leaving 17 bases between them. Germline V CDR1 and CDR2: LNHDA, SQIVND (reference sequence). CDR3 amino acids: CASSREEGFTYGYTF. CDR3 nucleotide sequence: TGTGCCAGTAGTCGGGAGGAGGGGTTCACCTATGGCTACACCTTC.

The CDR3 DNA sequence: TGTGCCAGCAGCCACAACAGGGGACCCTACAATGAGCAGTTCTTC. It codes for CASSHNRGPYNEQFF. The rearrangement uses TRBV4-2 and TRBJ2-1; 7 bases align to TRBD1. Germline V gene sequence: CDR1 LGHNA, CDR2 YNFKEQ. Germline trimming cut 3 bases from V and 2 bases from J; bases unmatched to any gene: 4. The CDR3 is made up of 15 amino acids.

The J gene is TRBJ2-5, the V gene TRBV5-1; no definite D call. Deletions cut 0 bases from V and 1 base from J, with 10 bases between. Looked up from germline, CDR1 is SGHRS and CDR2 is YFSETQ. The CDR3 has 15 residues. DNA for the CDR3: TGCGCCAGCAGCTTGGGGGGTGGGGTCCAAGAGACCCAGTACTTC. It specifies CASSLGGGVQETQYF.

The chain recombines TRBV5-5 with TRBJ1-6, with D unresolved. Per germline, CDR1 SGHKS and CDR2 YYEKEE (reference sequence). Between the trimmed V and J ends, which lost 2 bases and 7 bases, there was a span of 10 bases. The CDR3 consists of 14 residues. The CDR3 nucleotides are TGTGCCAGCAGCTTCCCCGGGAAAAATTCACCCCTCCACTTT. The encoded protein is CASSFPGKNSPLHF.

The chain joins TRBV6-5 to TRBJ1-2; 8 bases align to TRBD1. Looked up from germline, CDR1 is MNHEY and CDR2 is SVGAGI. CDR3 size: 14 residues. The V gene end was trimmed by 6 bases and the J gene end by 8 bases; junction bases not matched to a gene: 11. CDR3: CASRPGQATWGYTF. The CDR3 nucleotides are TGTGCCAGCAGACCGGGACAGGCGACATGGGGCTACACCTTC.

The V call is TRBV15, the J call TRBJ2-6, with unresolved D. The V end lost 0 bases, the J end lost 1 base, and 13 bases lay between the germline ends. The germline gives CDR1 LNHNV, CDR2 YYDKDF (reference sequence). CDR3 size: 18 residues. CDR3 in DNA: TGTGCCACCAGCAGAGATCGGACGAATCCATCTGGGGCCAACGTCCTGACTTTC. Translating gives CATSRDRTNPSGANVLTF.

The chain has TRBV15 and TRBJ1-2; TRBD1 is a possible D gene (5 bases). The CDR3 runs 16 residues. V was shortened by 8 bases and J by 3 bases, with 22 bases between the two germline ends. Per the germline V gene, CDR1 is LNHNV and CDR2 is YYDKDF (reference sequence). This CDR3 reads CATARRPRDRDYGYTF. The CDR3 DNA follows: TGTGCCACCGCCCGCCGACCTCGGGACCGCGACTATGGCTACACCTTC.

V gene TRBV29-1 combines with J gene TRBJ2-7; no clear D gene. Germline CDR1 is SQVTM and CDR2 is ANQGSEA. V was cut by 5 bases and J by 2 bases, with 10 bases left in between. The CDR3 covers 12 residues. CDR3 bases: TGCAGCGTTTTGAACAGCCCCTACGAGCAGTACTTC. It yields the protein CSVLNSPYEQYF.

This clone has a single count. The chain links TRBV4-1 to TRBJ2-7; TRBD2 matches 13 bases. V dropped 4 bases and J dropped 3; count of bases not matched to a gene: 3. This CDR3 spans 15 amino acids. The germline V gene encodes CDR1 MGHRA and CDR2 YSYEKL. The DNA of the CDR3 is TGCGCCAGCAGCCCGGGACTAGCGGGGATCTACGAGCAGTACTTC. It specifies CASSPGLAGIYEQYF.

The chain employs TRBV30 and TRBJ1-1; possibly TRBD1 for D (6 bases). This CDR3 has 13 residues. The V end was cut by 3 bases, the J end by 7 bases, with 15 bases between. Germline CDR1 is GTSNPN and CDR2 is SVGIG (reference sequence). DNA for the CDR3: TGTGCCTGGAGCCGTCAGGGGCCAGGTGAAGCTTTCTTT. Its protein is CAWSRQGPGEAFF.

J is TRBJ1-2 and V is TRBV6-1; no reliable D call. The germline V gene has CDR1 MNHNS and CDR2 SASEGT. CDR3 size: 13 residues. V was shortened by 3 bases and J by 2 bases, with 7 bases between the two germline ends. The CDR3 region is CASSDPGNYGYTF. CDR3 DNA: TGTGCCAGCAGTGATCCGGGGAACTATGGCTACACCTTC.

The V call is TRBV27, the J call TRBJ1-5; possibly TRBD1 for D (6 bases). CDR3 length: 16 amino acids. Germline V gives CDR1 MNHEY, CDR2 SMNVEV (reference sequence). Deletions cut 5 bases from V and 7 bases from J, with 21 bases between. CDR3: CASSPSEGGGRQPQHF. DNA for the CDR3: TGTGCCAGCAGTCCCTCTGAAGGGGGGGGACGGCAGCCCCAGCATTTT.

CDR3 in DNA: TGTGCCAGCAGTGGAAAGGGACAGGGAACTGGTGGGGCCAACGTCCTGACTTTC. This encodes CASSGKGQGTGGANVLTF. The chain combines TRBV6-1 with TRBJ2-6, with TRBD1 matching 9 bases. The germline CDR1 and CDR2 sequences are MNHNS and SASEGT. V trimming: 4 bases; J trimming: 3 bases; junction bases outside the gene matches: 10. The CDR3 is 18 amino acids.

J is TRBJ2-3 and V is TRBV6-4, with unresolved D. The V end was cut by 11 bases, the J end by 9 bases, with 15 bases between. Germline lookup yields CDR1 MRHNA and CDR2 SNTAGT. There are 11 residues in the CDR3. CDR3 loop: CAYWSLWTQYF. The CDR3 DNA is TGTGCCTACTGGTCGTTATGGACGCAGTATTTT.

Comment on this clone: Its ends do not fully match the called genes, so a read error is possible. CDR3 loop: CASSPGQGYEQYF. The CDR3 coding sequence is TGTGCTAGCAGCCCGGGACAGGGCTACGAGCAGTACTTC. The chain links TRBV7-7 to TRBJ2-7, with 9 bases aligning to TRBD1. The CDR3 covers 13 residues. Germline-derived CDR1 and CDR2 are SSHAT and FNYEAQ (reference sequence).

The rearrangement uses TRBV7-3 and TRBJ2-3; D ambiguous. The germline V gene encodes CDR1 SGHTA and CDR2 FQGTGA. The CDR3 spans 13 residues. The ends were cut back, 2 bases at V and 5 bases at J, with 8 bases in the middle. Written as DNA, the CDR3 is TGTGCCAGCAGCTTACGGAGTATAGATACGCAGTATTTT. Translating gives CASSLRSIDTQYF. Full variable domain (rest looked up from reference TRBV7-3 and TRBJ2-3): GAGVSQTPSNKVTEKGKYVELRCDPISGHTALYWYRQSLGQGPEFLIYFQGTGAADDSGLPNDRFFAVRPEGSVSTLKIQRTERGDSAVYLCASSLRSIDTQYFGPGTRLTVL.

The CDR3 DNA reads TGTGCCAGCAGCGCCGACCGGACAGGGAACCCTGGAAACACCATATATTTT. It specifies CASSADRTGNPGNTIYF. This sequence joins TRBV9 and TRBJ1-3; 8 nucleotides align to TRBD1. CDR1 is SGDLS and CDR2 is YYNGEE in the germline V gene. Trimming removed 3 bases from V and 2 bases from J; junction bases left unmatched: 10. The CDR3 length is 17 residues.